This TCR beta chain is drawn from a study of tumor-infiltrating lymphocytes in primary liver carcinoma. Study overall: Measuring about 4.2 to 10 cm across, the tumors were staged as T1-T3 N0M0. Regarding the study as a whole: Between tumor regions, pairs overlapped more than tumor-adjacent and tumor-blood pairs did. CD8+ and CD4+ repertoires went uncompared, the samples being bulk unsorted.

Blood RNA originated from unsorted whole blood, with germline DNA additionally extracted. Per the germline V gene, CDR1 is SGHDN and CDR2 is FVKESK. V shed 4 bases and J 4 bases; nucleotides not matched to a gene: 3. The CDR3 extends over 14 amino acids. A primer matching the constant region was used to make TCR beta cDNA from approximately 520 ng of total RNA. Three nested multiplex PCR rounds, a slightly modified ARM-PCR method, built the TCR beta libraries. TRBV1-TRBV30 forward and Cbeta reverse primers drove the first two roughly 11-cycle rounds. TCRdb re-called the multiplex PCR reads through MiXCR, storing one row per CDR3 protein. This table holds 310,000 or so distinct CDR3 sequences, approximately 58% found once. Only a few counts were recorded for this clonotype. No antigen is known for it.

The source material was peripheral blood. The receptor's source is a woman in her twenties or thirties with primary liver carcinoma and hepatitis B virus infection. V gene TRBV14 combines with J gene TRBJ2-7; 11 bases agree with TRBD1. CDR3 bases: TGTGCCAGCAGCCGGGGGACAGGGGGTTACGAGCAGTACTTC. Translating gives CASSRGTGGYEQYF.